This T cell receptor (beta chain) derives from a study of blood T cell repertoires in COVID-19. Data came from immunoSEQ multiplex PCR; TCRdb stores just in-frame clones and leaves some out. This sample yields 200,000 to 250,000 clones, of which approximately 86% are seen a single time; around 10% belongs to the top ten. The CDR3 has 13 residues. The V and J ends lost 5 bases and 1 base respectively, with 6 bases between them. Individuals aged roughly 18 to 95 years were recruited from approximately 22 US areas. Cohort assignment relied on participant-reported clinical history. Material for sequencing was PBMCs or T cells enriched from blood (not recorded which). J is TRBJ1-5 and V is TRBV12-3 or TRBV12-4, with D possibly TRBD1 on 6 matching bases. The clonotype originates from a man aged 18 to 30 with acute COVID-19. The CDR3 region has the DNA TGTGCCAGCAGTCAGGGGAGCAATCAGCCCCAGCATTTT. Residues: CASSQGSNQPQHF.